This T cell receptor beta chain was observed in a study of immune characteristics of hereditary and idiopathic chronic pancreatitis. Regarding the study in general: The study examined local immune cells and TCRbeta repertoires in the pancreas in hereditary and idiopathic chronic pancreatitis, using control pancreases from organ donors for comparison. TCRbeta sequencing was performed on four or five control pancreases, seven or eight hereditary chronic pancreatitis pancreases and roughly six idiopathic chronic pancreatitis pancreases. The gDNA-based approach was selected because the approach required minimal in vitro experimental manipulation of T cells infiltrating the pancreas.

The CDR3 spans 12 residues, from the cysteine through the phenylalanine. Of the read, only the CDR3 DNA is kept; its 36 bases are in frame from base 1. Unmatched junction bases come to 8, with V trimmed by 5 bases and J by 14 bases. According to the germline V gene, CDR1 reads KGHDR and CDR2 reads SFDVKD. Library preparation was by the immunoSEQ multiplex PCR assay. The TCRbeta CDR3 region and neighboring sequences were amplified from pancreatic genomic DNA and then sequenced. The study's processing was this. Repertoire diversity was assessed as a mean normalized Shannon-Wiener index, and productive clonality and productive rearrangement counts were also measured. The nonparametric Mann-Whitney U test was used to compare repertoire metrics between the control and chronic pancreatitis groups. CDR3beta sequences with identical amino acid composition and length across subjects were defined as shared clonotypes. TCRdb holds this immuneACCESS table with in-frame rearrangements only. Some clones are missing; in checked studies, unresolved V genes explain under half, and the rest has no known cause. V and J calls and clone size are as listed in that table; D and trimming were resolved from the DNA. Recorded for this sample are 13,000 to 15,000 clones; more than 60% of them occurred a single time. The ten largest make up 14% of the sample.

Compared with the rest of its sample, this clone is large (0.1 to 1%). The target of this receptor is not known. No qualities accompany the bases; no much larger clone lies one base away. Summary of the overall study and its limitations: Compared with controls, both chronic pancreatitis groups had significantly higher TCRbeta repertoire diversity and lower clonality. Because patient tissue could only be obtained at the time of TPIAT, differences in disease duration may have influenced the immune findings. Among approximately 12 chronic pancreatitis patients, the number of productive TCR rearrangements showed a positive correlation with disease severity scores. Vbeta-Jbeta gene family usage, including TRBV10, TRBV19, TRBV23 and TRBV5, differed between hereditary and idiopathic chronic pancreatitis. The study did not include chronic pancreatitis caused by alcohol use.

Chronic pancreatitis pancreas tissue was obtained from patients undergoing total pancreatectomy with islet autotransplantation (TPIAT). The chronic pancreatitis patients who were included had no known history of diabetes. For TCRbeta sequencing, genomic DNA was extracted directly from bulk pancreas tissue, without T cell sorting. At two US centers, pancreas tissues from patients and organ donors were collected on a consecutive basis. The sequence came from a human donor with chronic pancreatitis. Sequencing used pancreas tissue with hereditary chronic pancreatitis. The receptor chain draws on TRBV24-1 and TRBJ2-1; TRBD2 lines up with 7 middle nucleotides. Read as DNA, the sequence is TGTGCCACCAGTGCGGGGGGACGACAGAAGTTCTTC. Its protein is CATSAGGRQKFF.